The T cell receptor (beta chain) described here comes from a study of cytomegalovirus exposure and HLA in healthy donors. Study summary: A prior analysis found more than 90 million unique TCR beta sequences from 150 million to 200 million T cells. Broader study findings: Apparent HLA restriction characterized most CMV-associated TCR beta chains in a later analysis. Common viral pathogens seemed, in a later analysis, to connect with several of the most significant clusters. Roughly 170 TCR beta chains were listed as cytomegalovirus-associated.

The PCR ran on 60 Vbeta and 13 Jbeta primers. Assay used: immunoSEQ multiplex PCR; TCRdb lists only in-frame clones, some missing. The table lists 130,000 to 150,000 clones, 70% to 85% of them singletons. A word on this clone: Its specificity is not known.

With V trimmed by 3 bases and J by 6 bases, 1 base remained unmatched. The CDR3 runs 13 residues. In germline, CDR1 is SGHAT, CDR2 FQNNGV. The sequence was obtained from a male donor in good health and CMV-seronegative. The genes are TRBV11-2 and TRBJ1-1, with 10 bases identical to TRBD1. The source material was PBMCs. CDR3 nucleotide sequence: TGTGCCAGCAGCTTTGACAGGGGGCCTGAAGCTTTCTTT. Amino acids: CASSFDRGPEAFF. The complete variable domain, with remaining parts taken from reference TRBV11-2 and TRBJ1-1, reads EAGVAQSPRYKIIEKRQSVAFWCNPISGHATLYWYQQILGQGPKLLIQFQNNGVVDDSQLPKDRFSAERLKGVDSTLKIQPAKLEDSAVYLCASSFDRGPEAFFGQGTRLTVV.